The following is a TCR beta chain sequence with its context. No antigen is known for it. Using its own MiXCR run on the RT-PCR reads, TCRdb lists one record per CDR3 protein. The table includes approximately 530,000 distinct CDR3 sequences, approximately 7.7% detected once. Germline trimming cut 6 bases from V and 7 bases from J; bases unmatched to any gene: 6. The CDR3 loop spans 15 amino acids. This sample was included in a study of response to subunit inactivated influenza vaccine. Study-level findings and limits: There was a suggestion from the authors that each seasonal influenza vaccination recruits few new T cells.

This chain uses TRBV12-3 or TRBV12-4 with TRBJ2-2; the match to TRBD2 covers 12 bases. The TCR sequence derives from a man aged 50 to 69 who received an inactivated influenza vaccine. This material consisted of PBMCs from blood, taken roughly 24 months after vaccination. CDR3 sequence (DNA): TGTGCCAGCAGCTGGACTAGCGGGGTAATCGGGGAGCTGTTTTTT. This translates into CASSWTSGVIGELFF.